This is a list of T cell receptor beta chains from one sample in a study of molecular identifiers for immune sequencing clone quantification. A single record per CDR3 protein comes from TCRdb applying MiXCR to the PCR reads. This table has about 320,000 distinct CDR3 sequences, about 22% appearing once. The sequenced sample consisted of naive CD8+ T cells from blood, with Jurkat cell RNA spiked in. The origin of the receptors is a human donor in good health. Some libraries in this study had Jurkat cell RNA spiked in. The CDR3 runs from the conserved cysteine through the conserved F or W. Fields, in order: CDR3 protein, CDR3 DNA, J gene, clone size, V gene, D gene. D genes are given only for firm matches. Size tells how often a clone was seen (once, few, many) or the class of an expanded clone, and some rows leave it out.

CDR3aa: CASSHRTSDFPYEQYF
CDR3nt: TGTGCCAGCAGCCACAGAACTAGCGATTTTCCCTACGAGCAGTACTTC
j_gene: TRBJ2-7
abundance: many
v_gene: TRBV4-2
d_gene: TRBD2

CDR3aa: CASSEPWTGVYEQYF
CDR3nt: TGTGCCAGCAGTGAACCATGGACAGGTGTCTACGAGCAGTACTTC
j_gene: TRBJ2-7
abundance: many
v_gene: TRBV6-1
d_gene: TRBD1

CDR3aa: CASTLGVIAEAFF
CDR3nt: TGTGCCAGCACCTTGGGGGTTATCGCTGAAGCTTTCTTT
j_gene: TRBJ1-1
abundance: many
v_gene: TRBV12-3/TRBV12-4
d_gene: .

CDR3aa: CASSWGSGGEQYF
CDR3nt: TGCGCCAGCAGCTGGGGGAGCGGGGGCGAGCAGTACTTC
j_gene: TRBJ2-7
abundance: many
v_gene: TRBV4-1
d_gene: TRBD2

CDR3aa: CASGAGTGSYEQYF
CDR3nt: TGTGCCAGCGGCGCCGGGACGGGCTCCTACGAGCAGTACTTC
j_gene: TRBJ2-7
abundance: many
v_gene: TRBV5-5
d_gene: .

CDR3aa: CASSQWDRSSTEAFF
CDR3nt: TGCGCCAGCAGCCAGTGGGACAGGTCCAGCACTGAAGCTTTCTTT
j_gene: TRBJ1-1
abundance: .
v_gene: TRBV4-1
d_gene: TRBD1

CDR3aa: CASSLVVPTNQPQHF
CDR3nt: TGTGCCAGCAGCTTGGTGGTGCCTACCAATCAGCCCCAGCATTTT
j_gene: TRBJ1-5
abundance: .
v_gene: TRBV5-5
d_gene: .

CDR3aa: CASSTGGRSGANVLTF
CDR3nt: TGTGCCAGTTCTACAGGGGGCCGCTCTGGGGCCAACGTCCTGACTTTC
j_gene: TRBJ2-6
abundance: many
v_gene: TRBV19
d_gene: TRBD1

CDR3aa: CARGTSGLETQYF
CDR3nt: TGTGCCAGAGGGACTAGCGGCCTAGAGACCCAGTACTTC
j_gene: TRBJ2-5
abundance: many
v_gene: TRBV25-1
d_gene: TRBD2

CDR3aa: CASSPGLISGNTIYF
CDR3nt: TGCGCCAGCAGTCCCGGACTGATCTCTGGAAACACCATATATTTT
j_gene: TRBJ1-3
abundance: many
v_gene: TRBV4-1
d_gene: .

CDR3aa: CASSRPGDLEQYF
CDR3nt: TGTGCCAGCAGCCGCCCCGGTGACTTGGAGCAGTACTTC
j_gene: TRBJ2-7
abundance: many
v_gene: TRBV7-6
d_gene: .

CDR3aa: CASSLGIGQPQHF
CDR3nt: TGTGCCAGCAGCTTAGGGATTGGACAGCCCCAGCATTTT
j_gene: TRBJ1-5
abundance: many
v_gene: TRBV7-9
d_gene: .

CDR3aa: CASSLGSWGQGLNTEAFF
CDR3nt: TGTGCCAGCAGCTTAGGTTCTTGGGGACAGGGTTTGAACACTGAAGCTTTCTTT
j_gene: TRBJ1-1
abundance: few
v_gene: TRBV11-2
d_gene: TRBD1

CDR3aa: CASSRSLVADTQYF
CDR3nt: TGTGCCAGCAGTCGTTCCCTAGTTGCAGATACGCAGTATTTT
j_gene: TRBJ2-3
abundance: .
v_gene: TRBV12-3/TRBV12-4
d_gene: .

CDR3aa: CASSPWDSNQPQHF
CDR3nt: TGTGCCAGCTCCCCTTGGGATAGCAATCAGCCCCAGCATTTT
j_gene: TRBJ1-5
abundance: many
v_gene: TRBV27
d_gene: .

CDR3aa: CASVSSGYF
CDR3nt: TGTGCCTCCGTGTCGAGTGGGTATTTT
j_gene: TRBJ2-3
abundance: .
v_gene: TRBV7-9
d_gene: .

CDR3aa: CASSLAPWSTDTQYF
CDR3nt: TGTGCCAGCAGCTTAGCCCCTTGGAGCACAGATACGCAGTATTTT
j_gene: TRBJ2-3
abundance: many
v_gene: TRBV7-9
d_gene: .

CDR3aa: CASSLGQGAIEKLFF
CDR3nt: TGTGCCAGCAGTTTAGGACAGGGGGCTATAGAAAAACTGTTTTTT
j_gene: TRBJ1-4
abundance: few
v_gene: TRBV27
d_gene: TRBD1

CDR3aa: CASRAGRTRELFF
CDR3nt: TGTGCCAGCAGGGCAGGGCGAACCAGGGAGCTGTTTTTT
j_gene: TRBJ2-2
abundance: .
v_gene: TRBV6-2/TRBV6-3
d_gene: .

CDR3aa: CASSDWVSPDTQYF
CDR3nt: TGTGCCAGTAGTGATTGGGTGTCTCCAGATACGCAGTATTTT
j_gene: TRBJ2-3
abundance: few
v_gene: TRBV19
d_gene: .

CDR3aa: CSAREDWSYEQYF
CDR3nt: TGCAGTGCTAGAGAGGACTGGTCCTACGAGCAGTACTTC
j_gene: TRBJ2-7
abundance: many
v_gene: TRBV20-1
d_gene: .

CDR3aa: CASSWGPAAEAFF
CDR3nt: TGTGCCAGCAGCTGGGGTCCAGCCGCTGAAGCTTTCTTT
j_gene: TRBJ1-1
abundance: .
v_gene: TRBV27
d_gene: .

CDR3aa: CASSPTHYSNQPQHF
CDR3nt: TGTGCCAGTAGCCCGACGCATTATAGCAATCAGCCCCAGCATTTT
j_gene: TRBJ1-5
abundance: many
v_gene: TRBV19
d_gene: .

CDR3aa: CASSLRQEDTEAFF
CDR3nt: TGTGCCAGCAGCTTAAGACAGGAGGACACTGAAGCTTTCTTT
j_gene: TRBJ1-1
abundance: .
v_gene: TRBV7-9
d_gene: .

CDR3aa: CASSTPRTGVYEQYF
CDR3nt: TGTGCCAGCAGTACCCCGAGGACAGGGGTTTACGAGCAGTACTTC
j_gene: TRBJ2-7
abundance: .
v_gene: TRBV6-2/TRBV6-3
d_gene: TRBD1

CDR3aa: CASSLIMGHNTEAFF
CDR3nt: TGTGCCAGCAGTTTAATCATGGGTCACAACACTGAAGCTTTCTTT
j_gene: TRBJ1-1
abundance: many
v_gene: TRBV27
d_gene: .

CDR3aa: CSARRGRVDTGELFF
CDR3nt: TGCAGTGCTAGAAGGGGGCGAGTGGACACCGGGGAGCTGTTTTTT
j_gene: TRBJ2-2
abundance: many
v_gene: TRBV20-1
d_gene: TRBD1

CDR3aa: CASSEESGAALSLPPHF
CDR3nt: TGTGCCAGCAGTGAAGAGTCTGGGGCAGCCTTATCCTTACCCCCCCACTTT
j_gene: TRBJ1-6
abundance: few
v_gene: TRBV2
d_gene: .

CDR3aa: CASSETTPGRLKNTEAFF
CDR3nt: TGTGCCAGCAGTGAAACAACCCCGGGACGGTTAAAAAACACTGAAGCTTTCTTT
j_gene: TRBJ1-1
abundance: few
v_gene: TRBV6-1
d_gene: .

CDR3aa: CASSLSGSSYNEQFF
CDR3nt: TGTGCCAGCAGCTTAAGCGGGAGCTCCTACAATGAGCAGTTCTTC
j_gene: TRBJ2-1
abundance: many
v_gene: TRBV7-2
d_gene: TRBD2

CDR3aa: CASSQEWGSGNQETQYF
CDR3nt: TGCGCCAGCAGCCAAGAATGGGGTAGCGGGAACCAAGAGACCCAGTACTTC
j_gene: TRBJ2-5
abundance: .
v_gene: TRBV4-1
d_gene: TRBD2

CDR3aa: CASKKRIAGSTTDTQYF
CDR3nt: TGTGCCAGTAAAAAGCGGATAGCGGGATCTACGACAGATACGCAGTATTTT
j_gene: TRBJ2-3
abundance: many
v_gene: TRBV19
d_gene: TRBD2

CDR3aa: CATSDLHQGFLVQFF
CDR3nt: TGTGCCACCAGTGATTTGCACCAGGGGTTCCTTGTGCAGTTCTTC
j_gene: TRBJ2-1
abundance: few
v_gene: TRBV24-1
d_gene: .

CDR3aa: CASSQGGRSGGSGANVLTF
CDR3nt: TGCGCCAGCAGCCAAGGTGGCAGATCAGGGGGGTCTGGGGCCAACGTCCTGACTTTC
j_gene: TRBJ2-6
abundance: .
v_gene: TRBV4-3
d_gene: .

CDR3aa: CASSLKLAGGRADTQYF
CDR3nt: TGTGCCAGCAGCTTAAAACTAGCGGGAGGGAGGGCAGATACGCAGTATTTT
j_gene: TRBJ2-3
abundance: many
v_gene: TRBV7-2
d_gene: TRBD2

CDR3aa: CASSQEFPSGSGELFF
CDR3nt: TGCGCCAGCAGCCAAGAGTTTCCTAGCGGCTCCGGGGAGCTGTTTTTT
j_gene: TRBJ2-2
abundance: many
v_gene: TRBV4-1
d_gene: TRBD2

CDR3aa: CSVAYRDRSYEQYF
CDR3nt: TGCAGCGTTGCCTACCGGGACAGAAGCTACGAGCAGTACTTC
j_gene: TRBJ2-7
abundance: many
v_gene: TRBV29-1
d_gene: TRBD1

CDR3aa: CATPVETGELFF
CDR3nt: TGTGCCACCCCGGTGGAAACCGGGGAGCTGTTTTTT
j_gene: TRBJ2-2
abundance: .
v_gene: TRBV7-6
d_gene: .

CDR3aa: CASSSPSRNTEAFF
CDR3nt: TGTGCCAGCAGCTCTCCCTCGCGAAACACTGAAGCTTTCTTT
j_gene: TRBJ1-1
abundance: many
v_gene: TRBV7-9
d_gene: .

CDR3aa: CASSFFWTGEAETQYF
CDR3nt: TGTGCCAGCAGCTTTTTTTGGACAGGGGAGGCGGAGACCCAGTACTTC
j_gene: TRBJ2-5
abundance: many
v_gene: TRBV11-2
d_gene: TRBD1

CDR3aa: CASSQDQVAFGNQPQRF
CDR3nt: .
j_gene: TRBJ1-5
abundance: .
v_gene: TRBV4-3
d_gene: .

CDR3aa: CASSQGQIVEAFF
CDR3nt: TGCGCCAGCAGCCAAGGACAGATCGTGGAAGCTTTCTTT
j_gene: TRBJ1-1
abundance: many
v_gene: TRBV4-1
d_gene: .

CDR3aa: CASSSFLGSYEQYF
CDR3nt: TGCGCCAGCAGCTCGTTTCTAGGCTCCTACGAGCAGTACTTC
j_gene: TRBJ2-7
abundance: many
v_gene: TRBV4-3
d_gene: .

CDR3aa: CSAIDGYGQYF
CDR3nt: TGCAGTGCTATAGACGGGTACGGGCAGTACTTC
j_gene: TRBJ2-7
abundance: .
v_gene: TRBV20-1
d_gene: .

CDR3aa: CASSLAPADRSYGYTF
CDR3nt: TGTGCCAGCAGCTTAGCGCCCGCAGACAGAAGCTATGGCTACACCTTC
j_gene: TRBJ1-2
abundance: few
v_gene: TRBV7-2
d_gene: .

CDR3aa: CASSLLGRGTDTQYF
CDR3nt: TGTGCCAGCAGTTTGTTGGGGAGAGGGACAGATACGCAGTATTTT
j_gene: TRBJ2-3
abundance: .
v_gene: TRBV12-3/TRBV12-4
d_gene: .

CDR3aa: CASSQGQITEAFF
CDR3nt: TGTGCCAGCAGCCAGGGACAGATCACTGAAGCTTTCTTT
j_gene: TRBJ1-1
abundance: many
v_gene: TRBV7-9
d_gene: TRBD1

CDR3aa: CASSLRGGGSNQPQHF
CDR3nt: TGTGCCAGCAGTTTACGAGGGGGCGGGAGCAATCAGCCCCAGCATTTT
j_gene: TRBJ1-5
abundance: many
v_gene: TRBV28
d_gene: TRBD1

CDR3aa: CSCQPQGNSEQYF
CDR3nt: TGCAGTTGCCAACCCCAGGGTAACTCCGAGCAGTACTTC
j_gene: TRBJ2-7
abundance: .
v_gene: TRBV20-1
d_gene: .

CDR3aa: CASSVVYGGGPDEQFF
CDR3nt: TGTGCCAGCAGCGTAGTTTACGGGGGAGGGCCGGATGAGCAGTTCTTC
j_gene: TRBJ2-1
abundance: many
v_gene: TRBV9
d_gene: TRBD2

CDR3aa: CASSLNKPTEAFF
CDR3nt: TGTGCCAGCAGTCTTAACAAGCCCACTGAAGCTTTCTTT
j_gene: TRBJ1-1
abundance: many
v_gene: TRBV27
d_gene: .

CDR3aa: CASSLGLQAYEQYF
CDR3nt: TGTGCCAGCAGCTTAGGGTTACAAGCCTACGAGCAGTACTTC
j_gene: TRBJ2-7
abundance: many
v_gene: TRBV7-9
d_gene: .

CDR3aa: CASSEARTAFILPLHF
CDR3nt: TGTGCCAGCAGTGAAGCTCGTACAGCCTTCATCCTCCCCCTCCACTTT
j_gene: TRBJ1-6
abundance: many
v_gene: TRBV2
d_gene: .

CDR3aa: CASTLGTPPYNEQFF
CDR3nt: TGTGCCAGCACCCTCGGGACCCCACCCTACAATGAGCAGTTCTTC
j_gene: TRBJ2-1
abundance: .
v_gene: TRBV27
d_gene: .

CDR3aa: CAWSESGAVPDTQYF
CDR3nt: TGTGCCTGGAGTGAAAGCGGGGCGGTTCCAGATACGCAGTATTTT
j_gene: TRBJ2-3
abundance: many
v_gene: TRBV30
d_gene: TRBD2